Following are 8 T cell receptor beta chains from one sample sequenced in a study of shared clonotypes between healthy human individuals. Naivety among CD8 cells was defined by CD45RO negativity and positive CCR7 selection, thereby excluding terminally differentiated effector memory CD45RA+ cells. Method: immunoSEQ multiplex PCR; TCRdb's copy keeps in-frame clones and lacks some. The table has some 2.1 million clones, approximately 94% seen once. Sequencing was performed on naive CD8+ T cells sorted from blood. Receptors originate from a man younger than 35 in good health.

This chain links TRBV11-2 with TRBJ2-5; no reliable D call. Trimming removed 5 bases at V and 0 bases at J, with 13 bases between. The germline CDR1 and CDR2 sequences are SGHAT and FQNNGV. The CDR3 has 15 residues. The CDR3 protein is CASSPQFTNQETQYF. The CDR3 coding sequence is TGTGCCAGCAGCCCCCAATTTACAAACCAAGAGACCCAGTACTTC.

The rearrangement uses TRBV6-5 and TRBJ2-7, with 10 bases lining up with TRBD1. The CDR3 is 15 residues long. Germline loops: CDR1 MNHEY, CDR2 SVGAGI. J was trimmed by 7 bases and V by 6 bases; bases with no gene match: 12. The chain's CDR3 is CASRETGGLVEEQYF. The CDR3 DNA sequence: TGTGCCAGCAGGGAGACAGGGGGCCTTGTCGAAGAGCAGTACTTC.

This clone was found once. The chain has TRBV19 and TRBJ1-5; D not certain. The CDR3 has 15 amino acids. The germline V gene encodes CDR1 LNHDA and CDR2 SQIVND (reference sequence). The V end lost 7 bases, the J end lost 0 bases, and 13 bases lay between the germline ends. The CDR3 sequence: CASIPDANSNQPQHF. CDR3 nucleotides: TGTGCCAGTATCCCAGACGCCAATAGCAATCAGCCCCAGCATTTT.

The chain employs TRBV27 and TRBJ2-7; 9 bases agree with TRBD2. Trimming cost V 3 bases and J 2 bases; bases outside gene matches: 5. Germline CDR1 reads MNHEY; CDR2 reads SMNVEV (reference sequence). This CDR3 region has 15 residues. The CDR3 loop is CASSFSSGNAYEQYF. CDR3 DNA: TGTGCCAGCAGTTTCTCTAGCGGGAACGCCTACGAGCAGTACTTC.

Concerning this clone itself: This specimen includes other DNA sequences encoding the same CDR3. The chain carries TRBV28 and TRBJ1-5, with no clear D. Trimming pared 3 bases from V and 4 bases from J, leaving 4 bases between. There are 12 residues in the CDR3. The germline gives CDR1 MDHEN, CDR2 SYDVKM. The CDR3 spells CASSFGNQPQHF. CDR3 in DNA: TGTGCCAGCAGTTTCGGGAATCAGCCCCAGCATTTT. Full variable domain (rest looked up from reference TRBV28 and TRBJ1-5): DVKVTQSSRYLVKRTGEKVFLECVQDMDHENMFWYRQDPGLGLRLIYFSYDVKMKEKGDIPEGYSVSREKKERFSLILESASTNQTSMYLCASSFGNQPQHFGDGTRLSIL.

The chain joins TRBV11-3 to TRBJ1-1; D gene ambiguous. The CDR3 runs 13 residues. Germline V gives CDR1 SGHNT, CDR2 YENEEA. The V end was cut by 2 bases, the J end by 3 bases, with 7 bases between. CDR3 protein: CASSLKQYTEAFF. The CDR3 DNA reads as TGTGCCAGCAGCTTAAAACAGTACACTGAAGCTTTCTTT.

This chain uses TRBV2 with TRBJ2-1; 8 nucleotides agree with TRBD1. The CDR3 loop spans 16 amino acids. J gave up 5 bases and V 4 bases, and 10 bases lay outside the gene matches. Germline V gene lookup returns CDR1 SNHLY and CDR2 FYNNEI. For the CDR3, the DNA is TGTGCCAGCAGTGTTTACCGGGACAGGCCAAACAATGAGCAGTTCTTC. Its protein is CASSVYRDRPNNEQFF.

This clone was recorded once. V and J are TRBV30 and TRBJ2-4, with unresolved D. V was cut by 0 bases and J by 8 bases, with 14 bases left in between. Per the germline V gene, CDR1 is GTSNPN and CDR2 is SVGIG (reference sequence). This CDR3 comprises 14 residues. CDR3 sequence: CAWSVLGRSDIQYF. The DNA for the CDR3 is TGTGCCTGGAGTGTACTTGGCAGATCGGACATTCAGTACTTC.